Listed below are T cell receptor beta chains from one sample, sequenced in a study of naive and memory T cell subsets. Each CDR3 protein is one row after TCRdb ran MiXCR on the 5' RACE reads. The data hold over 45,000 distinct CDR3 sequences, with roughly 4.7% observed a single time. All receptors come from a female donor in good health. The CDR3 runs from the conserved cysteine through the conserved F or W. The order of the fields is clone size, V gene, J gene, D gene, CDR3 protein, CDR3 DNA. The D gene is left open where the match is weak. A row's size may be missing; if present it is once, few, many or a size class.

clone_size: many
v_call: TRBV29-1
j_call: TRBJ2-7
d_call: TRBD2
cdr3_aa: CSVATLAGGYEQYF
cdr3_nt: TGCAGCGTAGCTACACTAGCGGGAGGATACGAGCAGTACTTC

clone_size: many
v_call: TRBV4-1
j_call: TRBJ2-5
d_call: TRBD2
cdr3_aa: CASSQITSGTQETQYF
cdr3_nt: TGCGCCAGCAGCCAAATAACTAGCGGGACGCAAGAGACCCAGTACTTC

clone_size: few
v_call: TRBV19
j_call: TRBJ2-5
d_call: .
cdr3_aa: CASSSGNQETQYF
cdr3_nt: TGTGCCAGTAGTTCGGGCAACCAAGAGACCCAGTACTTC

clone_size: many
v_call: TRBV5-1
j_call: TRBJ1-3
d_call: TRBD1
cdr3_aa: CASSSTGFGNTIYF
cdr3_nt: TGCGCCAGCAGCTCGACAGGGTTCGGAAACACCATATATTTT

clone_size: many
v_call: TRBV9
j_call: TRBJ2-5
d_call: .
cdr3_aa: CASSVGLPRETQYF
cdr3_nt: TGTGCCAGCAGCGTTGGACTCCCTCGAGAGACCCAGTACTTC

clone_size: many
v_call: TRBV18
j_call: TRBJ2-5
d_call: .
cdr3_aa: CASSPPRQELYQETQYF
cdr3_nt: TGTGCCAGCTCACCACCGAGACAGGAGTTGTACCAAGAGACCCAGTACTTC

clone_size: many
v_call: TRBV18
j_call: TRBJ2-5
d_call: TRBD2
cdr3_aa: CASSPGLAGETQYF
cdr3_nt: TGTGCCAGCTCACCGGGACTAGCGGGAGAGACCCAGTACTTC

clone_size: many
v_call: TRBV7-2
j_call: TRBJ2-1
d_call: TRBD2
cdr3_aa: CASSFRTSGIYNEQFF
cdr3_nt: TGTGCCAGCAGCTTCCGGACTAGCGGGATATACAATGAGCAGTTCTTC

clone_size: many
v_call: TRBV6-5
j_call: TRBJ2-1
d_call: TRBD2
cdr3_aa: CASRRGGLPDEQFF
cdr3_nt: TGTGCCAGCAGACGGGGAGGGCTCCCAGATGAGCAGTTCTTC

clone_size: many
v_call: TRBV4-1
j_call: TRBJ2-1
d_call: TRBD2
cdr3_aa: CASSSPSGRNEQFF
cdr3_nt: TGCGCCAGCAGCTCCCCTAGCGGGAGGAATGAGCAGTTCTTC

clone_size: .
v_call: TRBV28
j_call: TRBJ2-1
d_call: TRBD1
cdr3_aa: CASSTRGRSNEQFF
cdr3_nt: TGTGCCAGCAGTACGAGGGGGCGTTCGAATGAGCAGTTCTTC

clone_size: many
v_call: TRBV20-1
j_call: TRBJ2-1
d_call: .
cdr3_aa: CSARGTYNEQFF
cdr3_nt: TGCAGTGCTAGAGGGACTTACAATGAGCAGTTCTTC

clone_size: many
v_call: TRBV29-1
j_call: TRBJ1-5
d_call: .
cdr3_aa: CSVPWGPTQPQHF
cdr3_nt: TGCAGCGTTCCCTGGGGCCCAACTCAGCCCCAGCATTTT

clone_size: many
v_call: TRBV3-1
j_call: TRBJ2-2
d_call: .
cdr3_aa: CASSGWPPGELFF
cdr3_nt: TGTGCCAGCAGTGGATGGCCGCCCGGGGAGCTGTTTTTT

clone_size: many
v_call: TRBV28
j_call: TRBJ1-1
d_call: TRBD1
cdr3_aa: CASSKITGAVGTEAFF
cdr3_nt: TGTGCCAGCAGTAAAATAACAGGGGCAGTCGGCACTGAAGCTTTCTTT

clone_size: many
v_call: TRBV28
j_call: TRBJ2-7
d_call: .
cdr3_aa: CASSLAGPTYEQYF
cdr3_nt: TGTGCCAGCAGTTTGGCAGGGCCAACCTACGAGCAGTACTTC

clone_size: many
v_call: TRBV29-1
j_call: TRBJ1-1
d_call: .
cdr3_aa: CSAQWAAFMNTEAFF
cdr3_nt: TGCAGCGCCCAGTGGGCCGCCTTCATGAACACTGAAGCTTTCTTT

clone_size: many
v_call: TRBV14
j_call: TRBJ2-3
d_call: TRBD2
cdr3_aa: CASSLGILAGVTDTQYF
cdr3_nt: TGTGCCAGCAGCCTAGGGATACTAGCGGGAGTGACGGATACGCAGTATTTT

clone_size: few
v_call: TRBV10-2
j_call: TRBJ1-1
d_call: .
cdr3_aa: CASVIDREAFF
cdr3_nt: TGCGCCAGCGTAATCGACAGAGAAGCTTTCTTT

clone_size: many
v_call: TRBV12-3/TRBV12-4
j_call: TRBJ1-5
d_call: .
cdr3_aa: CASRDEDGVLNQPQHF
cdr3_nt: TGTGCCAGCAGGGACGAGGACGGCGTTCTCAATCAGCCCCAGCATTTT

clone_size: many
v_call: TRBV28
j_call: TRBJ1-5
d_call: .
cdr3_aa: CASLRGGDPNQPQHF
cdr3_nt: TGTGCCAGCCTGCGGGGAGGCGACCCCAATCAGCCCCAGCATTTT

clone_size: few
v_call: TRBV6-1
j_call: TRBJ2-7
d_call: .
cdr3_aa: CASSEARVRNEQYF
cdr3_nt: TGTGCCAGCAGTGAAGCTAGGGTACGGAACGAGCAGTACTTC

clone_size: few
v_call: TRBV28
j_call: TRBJ2-4
d_call: TRBD1
cdr3_aa: CASLNRDRSLKNIQYF
cdr3_nt: TGTGCCAGCCTCAACCGGGACAGGAGCCTTAAAAACATTCAGTACTTC

clone_size: many
v_call: TRBV29-1
j_call: TRBJ1-4
d_call: .
cdr3_aa: CSVTAKFFATNEKLFF
cdr3_nt: TGCAGCGTGACAGCTAAGTTCTTTGCAACTAATGAAAAACTGTTTTTT

clone_size: many
v_call: TRBV2
j_call: TRBJ1-1
d_call: TRBD1
cdr3_aa: CASRGTGGERAFF
cdr3_nt: TGTGCCAGCAGGGGGACAGGGGGCGAAAGGGCTTTCTTT

clone_size: many
v_call: TRBV20-1
j_call: TRBJ1-4
d_call: .
cdr3_aa: CSARRGVEKLFF
cdr3_nt: TGCAGTGCTAGACGGGGGGTTGAAAAACTGTTTTTT

clone_size: .
v_call: TRBV24-1
j_call: TRBJ2-1
d_call: TRBD2
cdr3_aa: CATVIRGLAGGPREQFF
cdr3_nt: TGTGCCACAGTGATTAGGGGGTTAGCGGGAGGGCCCAGGGAGCAGTTCTTC

clone_size: many
v_call: TRBV18
j_call: TRBJ2-3
d_call: TRBD1
cdr3_aa: CASSTPTGGRRDTQYF
cdr3_nt: TGTGCCAGCTCAACTCCAACAGGGGGTAGACGAGATACGCAGTATTTT

clone_size: many
v_call: TRBV18
j_call: TRBJ2-5
d_call: .
cdr3_aa: CASSRIDQETQYF
cdr3_nt: TGTGCCAGCTCACGAATCGACCAAGAGACCCAGTACTTC

clone_size: few
v_call: TRBV4-2
j_call: TRBJ2-3
d_call: TRBD2
cdr3_aa: CASSQGPQSGGVTDTQYF
cdr3_nt: TGTGCCAGCAGCCAAGGACCTCAATCCGGGGGGGTCACAGATACGCAGTATTTT

clone_size: .
v_call: TRBV7-3
j_call: TRBJ2-1
d_call: TRBD2
cdr3_aa: CASSPRVAGVSEQFF
cdr3_nt: TGTGCCAGCAGTCCCCGGGTAGCGGGAGTTAGTGAGCAGTTCTTC

clone_size: .
v_call: TRBV7-2
j_call: TRBJ2-2
d_call: TRBD2
cdr3_aa: CASSLGLAGVGGELFF
cdr3_nt: TGTGCCAGCAGCCTTGGACTAGCGGGAGTGGGCGGGGAGCTGTTTTTT

clone_size: many
v_call: TRBV6-4
j_call: TRBJ2-3
d_call: TRBD2
cdr3_aa: CASSDSTSGSTDTQYF
cdr3_nt: TGTGCCAGCAGTGACTCGACTAGCGGGAGCACAGATACGCAGTATTTT

clone_size: many
v_call: TRBV27
j_call: TRBJ1-5
d_call: .
cdr3_aa: CAPIVGAPRRDQPQHF
cdr3_nt: TGTGCCCCAATCGTGGGGGCGCCTCGGAGGGATCAGCCCCAGCATTTT

clone_size: many
v_call: TRBV28
j_call: TRBJ2-7
d_call: .
cdr3_aa: CASSFPLRVYEQYF
cdr3_nt: TGTGCCAGCAGTTTCCCTCTCCGGGTTTACGAGCAGTACTTC

clone_size: many
v_call: TRBV2
j_call: TRBJ1-1
d_call: .
cdr3_aa: CASRTGHMNTEAFF
cdr3_nt: TGTGCCAGCAGAACGGGACACATGAACACTGAAGCTTTCTTT